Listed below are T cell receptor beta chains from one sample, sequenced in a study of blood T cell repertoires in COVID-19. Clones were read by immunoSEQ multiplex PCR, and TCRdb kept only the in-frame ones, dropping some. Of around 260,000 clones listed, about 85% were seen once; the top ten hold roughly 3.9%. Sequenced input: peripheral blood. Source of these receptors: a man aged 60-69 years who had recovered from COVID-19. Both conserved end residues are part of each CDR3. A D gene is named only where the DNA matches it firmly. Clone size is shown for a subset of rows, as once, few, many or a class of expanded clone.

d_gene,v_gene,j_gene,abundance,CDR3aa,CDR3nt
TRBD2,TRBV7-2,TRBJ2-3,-,CASSLGVAGGLQDTQYF,TGTGCCAGCAGCTTAGGGGTAGCGGGGGGGCTGCAAGATACGCAGTATTTT
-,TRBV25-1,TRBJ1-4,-,CASSEMGAVGEKLFF,TGTGCCAGCAGTGAAATGGGGGCGGTGGGTGAAAAACTGTTTTTT
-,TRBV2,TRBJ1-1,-,CASKTRANTEAFF,TGTGCCAGCAAAACCAGGGCGAACACTGAAGCTTTCTTT
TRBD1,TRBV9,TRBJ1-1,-,CASSTGGAYVNTEAFF,TGTGCCAGCAGTACAGGGGGCGCGTATGTAAACACTGAAGCTTTCTTT
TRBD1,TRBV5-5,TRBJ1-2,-,CASSTGQGLIYGYTF,TGTGCCAGCAGCACCGGACAGGGGCTAATCTATGGCTACACCTTC
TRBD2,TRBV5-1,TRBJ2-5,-,CASSTSITAGGPSFETQYF,TGCGCCAGCAGCACCTCCATCACAGCGGGGGGGCCTAGTTTTGAGACCCAGTACTTC
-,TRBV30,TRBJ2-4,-,CAWSSGHKYF,TGTGCCTGGAGTAGTGGACATAAGTACTTC
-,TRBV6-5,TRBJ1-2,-,CASSREGPVIRGYTF,TGTGCCAGCAGCCGGGAAGGGCCTGTGATTCGTGGCTACACCTTC
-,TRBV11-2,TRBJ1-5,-,CASSLVPGIQPQHF,TGTGCCAGCAGCTTAGTGCCGGGAATCCAGCCCCAGCATTTT
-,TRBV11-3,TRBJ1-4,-,CASSLGGADEKLFF,TGTGCCAGCAGCCTCGGAGGCGCCGATGAAAAACTGTTTTTT
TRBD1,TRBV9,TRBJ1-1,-,CASSPQGAQNEAFF,TGTGCCAGCAGCCCACAGGGGGCGCAGAATGAAGCTTTCTTT
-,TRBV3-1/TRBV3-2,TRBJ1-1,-,CASSQAPGVHTEAFF,TGTGCCAGCAGCCAAGCGCCGGGAGTGCACACTGAAGCTTTCTTT
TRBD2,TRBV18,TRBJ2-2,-,CASSPARLAGPGTGELFF,TGTGCCAGCTCACCTGCGAGGCTAGCGGGGCCGGGGACCGGGGAGCTGTTTTTT
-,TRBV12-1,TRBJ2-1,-,CASSSYSSGGTYNEQFF,TGTGCCAGCAGCTCGTACTCTAGCGGGGGGACCTACAATGAGCAGTTCTTC
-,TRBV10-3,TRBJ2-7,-,CAISVGGRMGYEQYF,TGTGCCATCAGTGTGGGGGGGCGCATGGGCTACGAGCAGTACTTC
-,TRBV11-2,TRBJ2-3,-,CASSLDIGRATDTQYF,TGTGCCAGCAGCTTAGATATTGGGCGGGCCACAGATACGCAGTATTTT
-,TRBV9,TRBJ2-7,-,CASSPGAGEYEQYF,TGTGCCAGCAGCCCGGGGGCGGGGGAGTACGAGCAGTACTTC
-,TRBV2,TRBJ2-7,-,CASKEPGLQYEQYF,TGTGCCAGCAAGGAGCCGGGACTTCAGTACGAGCAGTACTTC
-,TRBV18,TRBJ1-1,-,CASSPQVEAAEAFF,TGTGCCAGCTCACCACAGGTTGAGGCCGCTGAAGCTTTCTTT
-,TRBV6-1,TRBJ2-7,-,CASSEAVGGVRDEQYF,TGTGCCAGCAGTGAAGCCGTAGGGGGGGTACGGGACGAGCAGTACTTC
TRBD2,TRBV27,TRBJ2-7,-,CATGRRGGLYYEQYF,TGTGCCACCGGGAGGCGGGGGGGCCTTTACTACGAGCAGTACTTC
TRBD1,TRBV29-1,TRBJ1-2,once,CSVEDPGGRGNSYTF,TGCAGCGTTGAAGATCCAGGGGGGCGCGGTAATAGCTACACCTTC
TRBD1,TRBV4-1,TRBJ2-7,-,CASSQETGHEQYF,TGCGCCAGCAGCCAGGAGACAGGGCACGAGCAGTACTTC
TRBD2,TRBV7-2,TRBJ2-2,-,CASSLGTSGGGAGELFF,TGTGCCAGCAGCTTAGGGACTAGCGGGGGAGGCGCCGGGGAGCTGTTTTTT
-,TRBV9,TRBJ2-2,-,CASDQANTGELFF,TGTGCCAGCGATCAGGCGAACACCGGGGAGCTGTTTTTT
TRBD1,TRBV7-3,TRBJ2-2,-,CASSSPGTGGTGELFF,TGTGCCAGCAGCTCACCCGGGACAGGTGGGACCGGGGAGCTGTTTTTT
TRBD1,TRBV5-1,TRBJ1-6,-,CASSGVGTDNSPLHF,TGCGCCAGCAGCGGGGTGGGGACAGATAATTCACCCCTCCACTTT
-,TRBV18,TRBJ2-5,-,CASSLGAGRQETQYF,TGTGCCAGCTCACTGGGTGCGGGCAGGCAAGAGACCCAGTACTTC
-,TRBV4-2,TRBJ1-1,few,CASSQAWEMNTEAFF,TGTGCCAGCAGCCAAGCTTGGGAGATGAACACTGAAGCTTTCTTT
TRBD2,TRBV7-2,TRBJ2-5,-,CASSLEGLAGMKTQYF,TGTGCCAGCAGCTTAGAGGGACTAGCGGGGATGAAGACCCAGTACTTC
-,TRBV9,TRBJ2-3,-,CASSVEKGPVGTDTQYF,TGTGCCAGCAGCGTAGAGAAGGGGCCGGTCGGCACAGATACGCAGTATTTT
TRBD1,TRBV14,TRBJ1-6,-,CASSLRGNFNSPLHF,TGTGCCAGCAGCCTCAGGGGGAACTTCAATTCACCCCTCCACTTT
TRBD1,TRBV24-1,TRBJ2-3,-,CATSDIGTGTSTDTQYF,TGTGCCACCAGTGATATAGGGACAGGGACTAGCACAGATACGCAGTATTTT
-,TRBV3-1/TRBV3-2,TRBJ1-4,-,CASSQEGAGEKLFF,TGTGCCAGCAGCCAAGAGGGGGCTGGGGAAAAACTGTTTTTT
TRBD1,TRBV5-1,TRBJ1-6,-,CASSLVGTANNSPLHF,TGCGCCAGCAGCTTGGTCGGGACAGCTAATAATTCACCCCTCCACTTT
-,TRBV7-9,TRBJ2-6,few,CASSQTRGRTHSGANVLTF,TGTGCCAGCAGCCAGACGCGGGGACGGACCCACTCTGGGGCCAACGTCCTGACTTTC
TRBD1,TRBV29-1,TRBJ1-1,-,CSVRTGMNTEAFF,TGCAGCGTCCGGACAGGGATGAACACTGAAGCTTTCTTT
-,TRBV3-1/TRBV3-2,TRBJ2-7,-,CASSQGAGAYEQYF,TGTGCCAGCAGCCAAGGGGCAGGGGCCTACGAGCAGTACTTC
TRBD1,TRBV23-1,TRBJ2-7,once,CASSQGQGLMFKAYEQYF,TGCGCCAGCAGTCAAGGACAGGGACTTATGTTTAAAGCCTACGAGCAGTACTTC
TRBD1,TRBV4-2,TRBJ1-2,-,CASSQPGQGALGYTF,TGTGCCAGCAGCCAGCCGGGACAGGGGGCTTTGGGCTACACCTTC
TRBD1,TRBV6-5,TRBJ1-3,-,CASSKDRTSGNTIYF,TGTGCCAGCAGCAAGGACAGGACCTCTGGAAACACCATATATTTT
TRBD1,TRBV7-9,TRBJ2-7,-,CASSLVGAQGVHEQYF,TGTGCCAGCAGCTTAGTCGGTGCGCAGGGGGTGCACGAGCAGTACTTC
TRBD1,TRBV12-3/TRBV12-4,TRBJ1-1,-,CASRDRGQAFF,TGTGCCAGCAGGGACAGGGGGCAAGCTTTCTTT
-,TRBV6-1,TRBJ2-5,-,CASSEGQDLEETQYF,TGTGCCAGCAGTGAAGGACAGGATCTGGAGGAGACCCAGTACTTC
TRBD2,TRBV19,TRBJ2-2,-,CASTRRLAGVTNTGELFF,TGTGCCAGTACGCGGAGACTAGCGGGGGTGACGAACACCGGGGAGCTGTTTTTT
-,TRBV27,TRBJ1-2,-,CASSPYLLRGGYGYTF,TGTGCCAGCAGTCCCTACCTCCTCAGGGGTGGCTATGGCTACACCTTC
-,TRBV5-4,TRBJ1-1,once,CASSLRQTVNTEAFF,TGTGCCAGCAGCTTACGACAGACCGTGAACACTGAAGCTTTCTTT
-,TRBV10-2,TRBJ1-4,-,CASSEVGGYGKLFF,TGCGCCAGCAGTGAGGTCGGGGGTTACGGAAAACTGTTTTTT
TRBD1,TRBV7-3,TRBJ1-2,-,CASSLTGQGGPVSGYTF,TGTGCCAGCAGCTTAACGGGACAGGGAGGACCCGTGAGTGGCTACACCTTC
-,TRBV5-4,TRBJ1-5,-,CASSVEDQPQHF,TGTGCCAGCAGCGTAGAGGATCAGCCCCAGCATTTT
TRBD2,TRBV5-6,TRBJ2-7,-,CASSSRSGGLYEQYF,TGTGCCAGCAGCTCGCGAAGCGGGGGGCTTTACGAGCAGTACTTC
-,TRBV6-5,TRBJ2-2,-,CASREDGTGELFF,TGTGCCAGCAGGGAGGATGGCACCGGGGAGCTGTTTTTT
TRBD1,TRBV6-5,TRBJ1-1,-,CASSYATGGNTEAFF,TGTGCCAGCAGTTACGCTACAGGGGGCAACACTGAAGCTTTCTTT
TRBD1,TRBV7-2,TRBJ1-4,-,CASSGTGYNEKLFF,TGTGCCAGCAGCGGGACAGGGTATAATGAAAAACTGTTTTTT
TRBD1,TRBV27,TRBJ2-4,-,CASRDRGYQYF,TGTGCCAGCAGGGACAGGGGTTATCAGTACTTC
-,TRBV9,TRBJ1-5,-,CASSVEGRSNQPQHF,TGTGCCAGCAGCGTAGAGGGGCGAAGCAATCAGCCCCAGCATTTT
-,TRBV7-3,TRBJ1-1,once,CASSLSLGTEAFF,TGTGCCAGCAGCTTATCCCTCGGCACTGAAGCTTTCTTT